These 13 T cell receptor beta chains came from one sample sequenced in a study of T cell repertoires and HLA-DP antigens. Sequenced by immunoSEQ multiplex PCR; TCRdb stores in-frame clones only, minus some. This table holds over 100,000 clones, over 90% found once. These receptors' antigens are unknown. The sequencing sample was made of CD4+ T cells from PBMCs. The receptor source for this set is a woman younger than 30 in good health and CMV-seronegative.

This clone appeared once. This chain's CDR3 is CASSPGQGETQYF. DNA for the CDR3: TGTGCCAGCAGCCCGGGACAGGGAGAGACCCAGTACTTC. V usage is TRBV7-2 and J usage is TRBJ2-5, with 9 bases fitting TRBD1. Germline CDR1 is SGHTA and CDR2 is FQGNSA. V gave up 5 bases and J gave up 4 bases; unmatched junction bases: 2. This CDR3 is 13 amino acids long.

V and J are TRBV18 and TRBJ2-3; D ambiguous. Trimming left V 6 bases short and J 2 bases short, with 12 bases between. The germline V gene encodes CDR1 KGHSH and CDR2 LQKENI. This CDR3 has 14 amino acids. The CDR3 nucleotides are TGTGCCAGCTCCCCCGGAAGGGACACAGATACGCAGTATTTT. This gives the protein CASSPGRDTDTQYF.

The chain carries TRBV7-3 and TRBJ1-1, with a possible D match to TRBD1 (6 bases). Germline V lookup: CDR1 SGHTA, CDR2 FQGTGA. V dropped 2 bases and J dropped 4 bases, with 11 bases sitting between them. The CDR3 is 14 amino acids. In DNA, the CDR3 is TGTGCCAGCAGCTTACAGGCCAGGGGCACTGAAGCTTTCTTT. Translated: CASSLQARGTEAFF.

The chain is built from TRBV4-1 and TRBJ1-1, with 10 positions matching TRBD1. This CDR3 contains 19 residues. Germline V gives CDR1 MGHRA, CDR2 YSYEKL. Unmatched junction bases numbered 15, after V lost 4 bases and J lost 1 base. The CDR3 loop is CASSPSRGQGSGKNTEAFF. CDR3 nucleotides: TGCGCCAGCAGCCCGAGCAGGGGACAGGGGTCCGGGAAGAACACTGAAGCTTTCTTT.

The chain links TRBV28 to TRBJ1-6; TRBD1 agrees at 7 bases. CDR3 length: 17 amino acids. J lost 0 bases, V lost 0 bases, and 2 bases had no gene match. Germline V CDR1 and CDR2: MDHEN, SYDVKM. In nucleotides, the CDR3 is TGTGCCAGCAGTTTATGGCGGGACAGCTCCTATAATTCACCCCTCCACTTT. Protein product: CASSLWRDSSYNSPLHF.

This clone appeared a single time. The gene calls are TRBV2 and TRBJ2-7; possibly TRBD1 for D (6 bases). This CDR3 is built from 13 residues. The V end was cut by 10 bases, the J end by 6 bases, with 19 bases between. Germline V gene sequence: CDR1 SNHLY, CDR2 FYNNEI. The CDR3 region is CAISTGTAREQYF. CDR3 DNA sequence: TGTGCCATCTCGACAGGAACCGCTCGCGAGCAGTACTTC.

The rearrangement joins TRBV6-4 to TRBJ2-1; D possibly corresponds to TRBD1 (6 bases). From germline, CDR1 is MRHNA and CDR2 SNTAGT. The V gene lost 0 bases and the J gene lost 0 bases, with 9 bases spanning the gap. The CDR3 is 16 amino acids. CDR3 region: CASSDSNRDSYNEQFF. The CDR3 region has the DNA TGTGCCAGCAGTGACTCGAACAGGGACTCCTACAATGAGCAGTTCTTC.

The chain joins TRBV10-3 to TRBJ1-3, with a weak D call TRBD1 (5 bases). V was shortened by 6 bases and J by 7 bases, with 16 bases between the two germline ends. Germline CDR1 and CDR2: ENHRY and SYGVKD. The CDR3 contains 14 residues. The CDR3 region is CAIRDKRSENTIYF. CDR3 DNA: TGTGCCATCAGGGACAAGAGGTCAGAGAACACCATATATTTT.

The V gene is TRBV5-1, the J gene TRBJ1-2; D possibly corresponds to TRBD1 (5 bases). The CDR3 has 17 amino acids. V lost 4 bases to trimming and J lost 0 bases, with 19 bases between them. Germline V lookup: CDR1 SGHRS, CDR2 YFSETQ. CDR3 sequence: CASSLNRGDGTNYGYTF. The CDR3 coding sequence is TGCGCCAGCAGCCTGAACCGTGGGGACGGGACTAACTATGGCTACACCTTC.

J is TRBJ2-1 and V is TRBV11-3; the D is unclear. This CDR3 spans 13 amino acids. Trimming took off 3 bases at V and 6 bases at J, with 9 bases between the two ends. Per germline, CDR1 SGHNT and CDR2 YENEEA. The CDR3 loop is CASSLRQANEQFF. In DNA, the CDR3 is TGTGCCAGCAGCTTGAGGCAGGCCAATGAGCAGTTCTTC.

Of note for this clone: Other nucleotide sequences in the sample specify the same CDR3. The chain joins TRBV9 to TRBJ1-3; D is uncertain. Germline CDR1 is SGDLS and CDR2 is YYNGEE. Trimming removed 0 bases from V and 4 bases from J, with 5 bases in between. The CDR3 extends over 13 amino acids. CDR3 residues: CASSVGGGNTIYF. In DNA form, the CDR3 reads TGTGCCAGCAGCGTAGGGGGAGGAAACACCATATATTTT.

The genes are TRBV18 and TRBJ2-3, with D possibly being TRBD1 or TRBD2 (5 bases each). Trimming left V 2 bases short and J 2 bases short, with 8 bases between. Germline CDR1 and CDR2: KGHSH and LQKENI. The CDR3 runs 14 residues. CDR3 in DNA: TGTGCCAGCTCACCAGGGACCACCACAGATACGCAGTATTTT. Amino acids: CASSPGTTTDTQYF. The full variable domain, completed using reference TRBV18 and TRBJ2-3, is NAGVMQNPRHLVRRRGQEARLRCSPMKGHSHVYWYRQLPEEGLKFMVYLQKENIIDESGMPKERFSAEFPKEGPSILRIQQVVRGDSAAYFCASSPGTTTDTQYFGPGTRLTVL.

The V gene is TRBV5-5, the J gene TRBJ2-4; 9 positions agree with TRBD1. This CDR3 region has 14 residues. V lost 4 bases and J lost 8; bases outside the gene matches: 7. Germline assignment: CDR1 SGHKS and CDR2 YYEKEE (reference sequence). The CDR3 bases are TGTGCCAGCAGCCGCCAGACAGGGGGAGACATTCAGTACTTC. Protein: CASSRQTGGDIQYF.